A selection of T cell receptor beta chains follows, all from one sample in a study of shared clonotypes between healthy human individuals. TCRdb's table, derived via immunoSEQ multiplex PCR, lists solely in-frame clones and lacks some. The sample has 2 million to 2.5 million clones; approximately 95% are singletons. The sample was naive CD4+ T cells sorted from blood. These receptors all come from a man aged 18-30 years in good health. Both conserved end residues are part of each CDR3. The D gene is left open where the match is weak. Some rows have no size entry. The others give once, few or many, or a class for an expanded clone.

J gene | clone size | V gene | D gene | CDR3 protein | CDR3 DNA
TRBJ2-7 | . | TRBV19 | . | CASRGRTNRVPEQYF | TGTGCCAGTAGAGGTAGGACAAACAGGGTACCCGAGCAGTACTTC
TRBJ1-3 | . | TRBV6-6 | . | CASSPPLTEIGNTIYF | TGTGCCAGCAGCCCCCCCCTGACAGAGATTGGAAACACCATATATTTT
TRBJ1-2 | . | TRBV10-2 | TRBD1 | CASGNRGRVDYTF | TGCGCCAGCGGGAACAGGGGGCGCGTTGACTACACCTTC
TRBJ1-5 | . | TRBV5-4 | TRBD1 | CASSSGQGGDQPQHF | TGTGCCAGCAGTTCCGGACAGGGGGGCGATCAGCCCCAGCATTTT
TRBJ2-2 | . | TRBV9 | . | CASSPGSVGPRGSGELFF | TGTGCCAGCAGCCCCGGATCAGTGGGACCGAGGGGTTCCGGGGAGCTGTTTTTT
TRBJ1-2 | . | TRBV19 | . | CASSITSGLHGYTF | TGTGCCAGTAGTATAACGTCAGGGCTCCATGGCTACACCTTC
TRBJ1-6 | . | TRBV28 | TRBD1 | CASSTTGGAGSPLHF | TGTGCCAGCAGTACCACAGGGGGCGCGGGGTCACCCCTCCACTTT
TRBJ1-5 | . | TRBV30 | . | CAWSVKGNQPQHF | TGTGCCTGGAGTGTAAAGGGGAATCAGCCCCAGCATTTT
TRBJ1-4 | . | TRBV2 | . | CASSEEATNEKLFF | TGTGCCAGCAGTGAAGAGGCAACTAATGAAAAACTGTTTTTT
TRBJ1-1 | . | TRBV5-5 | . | CASSLVGRMNTEAFF | TGTGCCAGCAGCTTGGTAGGCAGAATGAACACTGAAGCTTTCTTT
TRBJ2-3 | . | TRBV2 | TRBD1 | CASRLTGGTDTQYF | TGTGCCAGCAGGCTGACAGGGGGCACAGATACGCAGTATTTT
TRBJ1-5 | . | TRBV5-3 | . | CARSDDSGYRSNQPQHF | TGTGCCAGAAGCGACGATTCCGGCTACCGAAGCAATCAGCCCCAGCATTTT
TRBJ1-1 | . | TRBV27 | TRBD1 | CATSTYPQGTLEAFF | TGTGCCACCTCGACTTATCCACAGGGGACGCTTGAAGCTTTCTTT
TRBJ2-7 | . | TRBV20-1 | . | CSAFREYEQYF | TGCAGTGCTTTCAGGGAGTACGAGCAGTACTTC
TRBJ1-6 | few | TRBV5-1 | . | CASSLEGGRSPLHF | TGCGCCAGCAGCTTGGAGGGCGGCCGCTCACCCCTCCACTTT
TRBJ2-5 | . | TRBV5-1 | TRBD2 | CASSRNSGSGETQYF | TGCGCCAGCAGCCGTAATAGCGGGAGTGGCGAGACCCAGTACTTC
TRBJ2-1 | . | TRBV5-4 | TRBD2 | CASSSLAGGFEQFF | TGTGCCAGCAGCTCCCTAGCGGGAGGCTTTGAGCAGTTCTTC
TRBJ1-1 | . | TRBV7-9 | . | CASSLNAWARGMNTEAFF | TGTGCCAGCAGCTTAAATGCCTGGGCTAGGGGCATGAACACTGAAGCTTTCTTT
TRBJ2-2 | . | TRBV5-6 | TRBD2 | CASSSLAGANTGELFF | TGTGCCAGCAGCTCCTTAGCGGGAGCGAACACCGGGGAGCTGTTTTTT
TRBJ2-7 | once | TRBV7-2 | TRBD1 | CASSPLGQTSYEQYF | TGTGCCAGCAGCCCATTGGGACAGACCTCCTACGAGCAGTACTTC
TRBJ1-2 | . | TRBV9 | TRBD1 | CASSVVGQNDGYTF | TGTGCCAGCAGCGTAGTGGGACAGAATGATGGCTACACCTTC
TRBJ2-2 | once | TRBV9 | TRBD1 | CASSSGQGNTGELFF | TGTGCCAGCAGCTCAGGACAGGGGAACACCGGGGAGCTGTTTTTT
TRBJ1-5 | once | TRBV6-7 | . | CASSYSMTESNQPQHF | TGTGCCAGCAGTTACTCGATGACAGAAAGCAATCAGCCCCAGCATTTT
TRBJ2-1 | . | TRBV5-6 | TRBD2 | CASSAPGLAAPDEQFF | TGTGCCAGCAGCGCTCCGGGACTAGCGGCTCCGGACGAGCAGTTCTTC
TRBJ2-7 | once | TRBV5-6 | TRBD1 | CASSLEGQEYF | TGTGCCAGCAGCTTGGAGGGACAGGAGTACTTC
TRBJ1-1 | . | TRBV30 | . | CAWSLRNTEAFF | TGTGCCTGGAGCTTAAGGAACACTGAAGCTTTCTTT
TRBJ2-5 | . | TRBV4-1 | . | CASSQATQETQYF | TGCGCCAGCAGCCAAGCCACCCAAGAGACCCAGTACTTC
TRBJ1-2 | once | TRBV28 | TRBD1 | CASSLFRTGTGYTF | TGTGCCAGCAGTTTATTCCGGACAGGGACCGGCTACACCTTC
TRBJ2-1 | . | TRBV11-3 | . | CASSLGPMSSYNEQFF | TGTGCCAGCAGCTTAGGTCCAATGAGCTCCTACAATGAGCAGTTCTTC
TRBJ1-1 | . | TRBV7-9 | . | CASSLGNLGIEVEAFF | TGTGCCAGCAGCTTAGGAAATCTAGGAATCGAGGTTGAAGCTTTCTTT
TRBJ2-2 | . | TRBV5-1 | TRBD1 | CASSWTGQGGELFF | TGCGCCAGCAGCTGGACCGGACAGGGCGGGGAGCTGTTTTTT
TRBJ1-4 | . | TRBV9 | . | CASSVAGGTTNEKLFF | TGTGCCAGCAGCGTAGCTGGGGGGACAACTAATGAAAAACTGTTTTTT
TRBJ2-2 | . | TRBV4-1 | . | CASSQGGTRNTGELFF | TGCGCCAGCAGCCAAGGAGGGACAAGGAACACCGGGGAGCTGTTTTTT
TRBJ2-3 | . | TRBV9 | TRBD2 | CASSPRLAGRFGDTQYF | TGTGCCAGCAGCCCGCGACTAGCGGGGAGATTTGGAGATACGCAGTATTTT
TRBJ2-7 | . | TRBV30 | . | CAWSVRRQGGEQYF | TGTGCCTGGAGTGTAAGGAGACAGGGAGGCGAGCAGTACTTC
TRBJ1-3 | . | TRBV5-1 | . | CASSLASGTGNTIYF | TGCGCCAGCAGCTTGGCCTCAGGTACTGGAAACACCATATATTTT
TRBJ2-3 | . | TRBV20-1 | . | CSAVITDTQYF | TGCAGTGCTGTTATCACAGATACGCAGTATTTT
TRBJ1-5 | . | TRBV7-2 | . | CASSLGSDSAAAAQHF | TGTGCCAGCAGCCTCGGTTCGGACAGCGCCGCTGCTGCCCAGCATTTT
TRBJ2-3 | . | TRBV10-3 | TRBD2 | CAISTTSGKLDTQYF | TGTGCCATCAGTACTACTAGCGGGAAGTTGGATACGCAGTATTTT
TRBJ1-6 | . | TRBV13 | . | CASSSQGTGNSPLHF | TGTGCCAGCAGCTCCCAGGGTACTGGGAATTCACCCCTCCACTTT
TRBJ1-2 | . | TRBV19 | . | CASTRDKGVGGGYTF | TGTGCCAGTACCAGAGATAAGGGGGTTGGAGGAGGCTACACCTTC
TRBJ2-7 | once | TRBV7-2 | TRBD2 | CASRKLAGGYYEQYF | TGTGCCAGCAGAAAACTAGCGGGAGGGTACTACGAGCAGTACTTC
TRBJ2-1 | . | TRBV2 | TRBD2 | CASSEGSSGSINEQFF | TGTGCCAGCAGTGAAGGCTCTAGCGGGAGTATAAATGAGCAGTTCTTC
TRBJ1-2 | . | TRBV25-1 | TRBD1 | CASSGQGLNYGYTF | TGTGCCAGCAGTGGACAGGGGCTGAACTATGGCTACACCTTC
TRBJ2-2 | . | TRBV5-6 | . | CASSFRQILNTGELFF | TGTGCCAGCAGCTTTAGACAGATTTTAAACACCGGGGAGCTGTTTTTT
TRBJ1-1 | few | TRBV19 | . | CASTIRAENTEAFF | TGTGCCAGTACCATCCGAGCAGAGAACACTGAAGCTTTCTTT
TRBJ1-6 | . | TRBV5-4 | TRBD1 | CASSLEGQGRSPLHF | TGTGCCAGCAGCTTGGAGGGACAGGGTAGGTCACCCCTCCACTTT
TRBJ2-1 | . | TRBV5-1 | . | CASSLNGRGEYNEQFF | TGCGCCAGCAGCTTGAATGGCAGGGGAGAATACAATGAGCAGTTCTTC
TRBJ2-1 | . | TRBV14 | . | CASSSGPSSYNEQFF | TGTGCCAGCAGCTCAGGGCCTAGCTCCTACAATGAGCAGTTCTTC
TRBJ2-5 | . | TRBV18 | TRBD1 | CASSPGQGVETQYF | TGTGCCAGCTCACCAGGACAGGGGGTAGAGACCCAGTACTTC
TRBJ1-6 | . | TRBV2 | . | CASSEERGGWDSPLHF | TGTGCCAGCAGTGAAGAAAGGGGGGGATGGGATTCACCCCTCCACTTT
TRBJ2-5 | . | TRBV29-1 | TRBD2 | CSVGLGLAVPHETQYF | TGCAGCGTTGGACTTGGACTAGCGGTACCCCACGAGACCCAGTACTTC
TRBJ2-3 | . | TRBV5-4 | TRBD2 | CASSWTSGTGMGTQYF | TGTGCCAGCAGCTGGACTAGCGGGACCGGAATGGGTACGCAGTATTTT
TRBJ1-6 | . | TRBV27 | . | CASSLLGGSPLHF | TGTGCCAGCAGTTTATTAGGGGGGTCACCCCTCCACTTT